The T cell receptor beta chain under discussion was sequenced for a study of CXCR3-negative and CXCR3-positive naive CD8 T cells. The study's findings and limits: The TRB CDR3s that CXCR3-positive naive cells carried were more hydrophobic than those of CXCR3-negative naive cells. Because surface CD5 did not distinguish the naive subsets, TCR strength was inferred from TRB CDR3 properties. Naive cells used TRBV-TRBJ genes in much the same way whether CXCR3-negative or CXCR3-positive; memory cells did not.

Of note for this clonotype: Its antigen is currently unknown.

The authors made the TRB cDNA libraries by 5' RACE using UMI labels. TCRdb reprocessed the 5' RACE reads, keeping one entry per CDR3 protein, no DNA. This table holds 60,000 to 65,000 distinct CDR3 sequences. Germline CDR1 and CDR2: MNHEY and SMNVEV (reference sequence). This CDR3 spans 14 amino acids. Every CD8+ subset sample held more than 250,000 flow-sorted cells, done in triplicate. CD45RO-CCR7+CD27+CD95- characterized naive CD8+ T cells. J is TRBJ2-4 and V is TRBV27; the D call from TCRdb, TRBD2, cannot be confirmed without DNA. The TCR sequence derives from a human donor in good health. Some clones in this sample may be carry-over from other donors' samples. Material: naive CXCR3+ CD8+ T cells from blood. The subset: CD45RO-CCR7+CD27+CD95- naive CD8+ T cells expressing CXCR3 (TNR3+). The CDR3 protein is CASSHGLAGARPDF.